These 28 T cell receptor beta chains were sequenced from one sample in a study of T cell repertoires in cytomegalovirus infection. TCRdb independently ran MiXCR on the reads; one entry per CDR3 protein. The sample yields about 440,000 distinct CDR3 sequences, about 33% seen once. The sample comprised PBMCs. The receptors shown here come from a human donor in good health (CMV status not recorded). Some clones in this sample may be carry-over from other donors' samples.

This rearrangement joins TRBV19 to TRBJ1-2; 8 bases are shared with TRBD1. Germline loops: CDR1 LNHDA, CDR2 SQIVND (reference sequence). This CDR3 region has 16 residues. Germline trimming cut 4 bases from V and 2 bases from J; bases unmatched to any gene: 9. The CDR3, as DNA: TGTGCCAGTAGTACCCCGGGCGCAGGGGGCAACTATGGCTACACCTTC. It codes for CASSTPGAGGNYGYTF. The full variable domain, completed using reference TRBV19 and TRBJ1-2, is DGGITQSPKYLFRKEGQNVTLSCEQNLNHDAMYWYRQDPGQGLRLIYYSQIVNDFQKGDIAEGYSVSREKKESFPLTVTSAQKNPTAFYLCASSTPGAGGNYGYTFGSGTRLTVV.

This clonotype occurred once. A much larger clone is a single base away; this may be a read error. The chain's CDR3 is CASSLTQSANYGYTF. The CDR3 DNA reads as TGTGCCAGCAGTTTAACGCAATCCGCTAACTATGGCTACACCTTC. The chain carries TRBV12-3 or TRBV12-4 and TRBJ1-2; D gene unclear. Trimming cost V 2 bases and J 0 bases, with 10 bases left between them. This CDR3 contains 15 residues.

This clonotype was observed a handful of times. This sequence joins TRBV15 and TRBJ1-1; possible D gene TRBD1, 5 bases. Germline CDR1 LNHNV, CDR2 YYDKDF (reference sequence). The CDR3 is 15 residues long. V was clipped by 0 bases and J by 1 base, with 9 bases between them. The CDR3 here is CATSRDYGGNTEAFF. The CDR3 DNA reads TGTGCCACCAGCAGAGATTATGGGGGGAACACTGAAGCTTTCTTT.

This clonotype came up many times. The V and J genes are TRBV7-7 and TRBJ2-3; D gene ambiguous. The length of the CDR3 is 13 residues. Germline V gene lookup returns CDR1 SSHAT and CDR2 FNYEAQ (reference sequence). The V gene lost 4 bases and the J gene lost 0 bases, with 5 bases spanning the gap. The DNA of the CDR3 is TGTGCCAGCAGCTGGACCAGCACAGATACGCAGTATTTT. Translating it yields CASSWTSTDTQYF.

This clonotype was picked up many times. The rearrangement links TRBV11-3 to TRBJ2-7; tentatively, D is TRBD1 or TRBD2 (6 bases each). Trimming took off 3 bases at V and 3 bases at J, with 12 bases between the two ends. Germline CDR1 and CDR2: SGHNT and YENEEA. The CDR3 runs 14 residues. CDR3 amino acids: CASSFRQDYYEQYF. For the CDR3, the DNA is TGTGCCAGCAGCTTCAGACAGGACTACTACGAGCAGTACTTC.

DNA for the CDR3: TGTGCCAGCGCACGACAGAGACTTAATTCACCCCTCCACTTT. This sequence encodes CASARQRLNSPLHF. The chain uses TRBV2 and TRBJ1-6; D might be TRBD1 (5 bases). This CDR3 region has 14 residues. Germline assignment: CDR1 SNHLY and CDR2 FYNNEI. V was trimmed by 8 bases and J by 6 bases, leaving 14 bases between them.

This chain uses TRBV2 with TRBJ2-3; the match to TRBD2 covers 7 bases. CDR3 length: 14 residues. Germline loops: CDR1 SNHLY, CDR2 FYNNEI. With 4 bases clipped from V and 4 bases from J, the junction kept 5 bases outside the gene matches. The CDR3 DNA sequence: TGTGCCAGCAGTGTCTGGGGGGGTTCAGATACGCAGTATTTT. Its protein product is CASSVWGGSDTQYF. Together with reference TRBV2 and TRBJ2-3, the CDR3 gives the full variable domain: EPEVTQTPSHQVTQMGQEVILRCVPISNHLYFYWYRQILGQKVEFLVSFYNNEISEKSEIFDDQFSVERPDGSNFTLKIRSTKLEDSAMYFCASSVWGGSDTQYFGPGTRLTVL.

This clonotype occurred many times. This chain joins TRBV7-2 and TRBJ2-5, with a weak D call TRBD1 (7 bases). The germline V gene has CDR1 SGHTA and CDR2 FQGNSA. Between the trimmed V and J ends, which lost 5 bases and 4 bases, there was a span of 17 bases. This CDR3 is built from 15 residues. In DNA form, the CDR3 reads TGTGCCAGCAGCCCGCACCCAGGGGGGTTAGAGACCCAGTACTTC. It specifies CASSPHPGGLETQYF.

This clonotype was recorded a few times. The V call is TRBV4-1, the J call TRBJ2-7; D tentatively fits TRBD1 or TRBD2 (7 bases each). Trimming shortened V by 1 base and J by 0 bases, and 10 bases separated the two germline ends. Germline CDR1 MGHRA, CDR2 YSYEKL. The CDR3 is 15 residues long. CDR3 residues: CASSQVRGGSYEQYF. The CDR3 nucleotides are TGCGCCAGCAGCCAAGTCAGGGGGGGCTCCTACGAGCAGTACTTC.

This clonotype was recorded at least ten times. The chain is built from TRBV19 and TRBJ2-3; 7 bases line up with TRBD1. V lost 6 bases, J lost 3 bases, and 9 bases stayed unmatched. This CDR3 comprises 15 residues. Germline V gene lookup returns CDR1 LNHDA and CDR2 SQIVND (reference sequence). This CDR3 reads CASRSVRGQTDTQYF. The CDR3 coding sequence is TGTGCCAGTAGGTCCGTGAGGGGGCAAACAGATACGCAGTATTTT. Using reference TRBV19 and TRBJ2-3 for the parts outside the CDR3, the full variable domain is DGGITQSPKYLFRKEGQNVTLSCEQNLNHDAMYWYRQDPGQGLRLIYYSQIVNDFQKGDIAEGYSVSREKKESFPLTVTSAQKNPTAFYLCASRSVRGQTDTQYFGPGTRLTVL.

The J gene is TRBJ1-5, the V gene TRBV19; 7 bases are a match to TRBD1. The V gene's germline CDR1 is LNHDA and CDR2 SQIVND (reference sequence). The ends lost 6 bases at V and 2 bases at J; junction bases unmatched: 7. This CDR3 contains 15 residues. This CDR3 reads CASSIGQARNQPQHF. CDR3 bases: TGTGCCAGTAGCATCGGACAGGCCCGCAATCAGCCCCAGCATTTT.

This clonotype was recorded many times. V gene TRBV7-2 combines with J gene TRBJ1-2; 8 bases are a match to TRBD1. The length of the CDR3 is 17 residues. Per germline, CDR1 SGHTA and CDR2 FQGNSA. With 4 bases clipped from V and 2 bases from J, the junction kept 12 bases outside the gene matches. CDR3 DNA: TGTGCCAGCAGCTCCTCCCCGGGGACAGGCGAGAACTATGGCTACACCTTC. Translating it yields CASSSSPGTGENYGYTF.

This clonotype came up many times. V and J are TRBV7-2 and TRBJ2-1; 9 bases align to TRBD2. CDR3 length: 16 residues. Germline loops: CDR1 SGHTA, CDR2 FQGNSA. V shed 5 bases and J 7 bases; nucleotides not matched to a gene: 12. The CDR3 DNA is TGTGCCAGCAGCCCAGAGGCTCGCGGGGGGGCAAATGAGCAGTTCTTC. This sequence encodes CASSPEARGGANEQFF.

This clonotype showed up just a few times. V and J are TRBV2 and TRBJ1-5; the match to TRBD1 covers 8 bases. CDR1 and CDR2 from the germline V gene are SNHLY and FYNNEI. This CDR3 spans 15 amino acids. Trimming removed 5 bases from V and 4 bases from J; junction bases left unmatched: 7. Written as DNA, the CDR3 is TGTGCCAGCAGTTGGGCAGGGGGCTCGAATCAGCCCCAGCATTTT. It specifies CASSWAGGSNQPQHF.

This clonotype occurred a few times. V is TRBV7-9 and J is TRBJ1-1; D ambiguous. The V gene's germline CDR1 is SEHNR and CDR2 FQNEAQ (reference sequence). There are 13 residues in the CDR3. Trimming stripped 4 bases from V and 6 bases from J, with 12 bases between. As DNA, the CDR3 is TGTGCCAGCAGCTCCCAAGGGTCGGCTGAAGCTTTCTTT. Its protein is CASSSQGSAEAFF.

The CDR3 region is CATSRGPASYEQYF. CDR3 nucleotides: TGTGCCACCAGTCGGGGGCCAGCCTCCTACGAGCAGTACTTC. The chain carries TRBV24-1 and TRBJ2-7, with D possibly called TRBD1 or TRBD2 (6 bases each). This CDR3 comprises 14 residues. In germline, CDR1 is KGHDR, CDR2 SFDVKD. Trimming cost V 6 bases and J 0 bases, with 11 bases left between them.

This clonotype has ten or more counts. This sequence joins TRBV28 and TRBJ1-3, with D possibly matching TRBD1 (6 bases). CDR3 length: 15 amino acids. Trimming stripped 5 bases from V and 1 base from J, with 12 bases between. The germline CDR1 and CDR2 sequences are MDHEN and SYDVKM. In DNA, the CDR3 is TGTGCCAGCAGTCCCATACAGGGATCTGGAAACACCATATATTTT. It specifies CASSPIQGSGNTIYF.

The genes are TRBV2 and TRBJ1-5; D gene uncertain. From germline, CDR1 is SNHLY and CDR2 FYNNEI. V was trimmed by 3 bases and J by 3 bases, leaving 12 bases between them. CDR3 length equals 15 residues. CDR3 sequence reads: CASSEDGGINQPQHF. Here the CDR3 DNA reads TGTGCCAGCAGTGAGGACGGAGGCATCAATCAGCCCCAGCATTTT.

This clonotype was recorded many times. The CDR3 nucleotides are TGTGCCAGCAGCCCTACACAGGGTTCAGAGACCCAGTACTTC. Translating gives CASSPTQGSETQYF. The V and J genes are TRBV7-2 and TRBJ2-5; TRBD1 might be the D (6 bases). There are 14 residues in the CDR3. Germline CDR1 reads SGHTA; CDR2 reads FQGNSA. V was pared by 5 bases and J by 4 bases, with 14 bases between.

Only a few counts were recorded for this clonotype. The CDR3 is CASSLKVITGYNEQFF. The CDR3 coding sequence is TGTGCCAGCAGCTTAAAGGTGATCACCGGCTACAATGAGCAGTTCTTC. The chain uses TRBV7-6 and TRBJ2-1; D is uncertain. V lost 2 bases to trimming and J lost 3 bases, with 14 bases between them. This CDR3 comprises 16 residues. Germline V lookup: CDR1 SGHVS, CDR2 FNYEAQ.

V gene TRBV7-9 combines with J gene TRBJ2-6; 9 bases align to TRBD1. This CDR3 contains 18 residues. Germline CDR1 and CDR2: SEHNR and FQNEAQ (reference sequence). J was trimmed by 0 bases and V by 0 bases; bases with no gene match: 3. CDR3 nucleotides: TGTGCCAGCAGCTTAGCACAGGGGGCGACCTCTGGGGCCAACGTCCTGACTTTC. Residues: CASSLAQGATSGANVLTF.

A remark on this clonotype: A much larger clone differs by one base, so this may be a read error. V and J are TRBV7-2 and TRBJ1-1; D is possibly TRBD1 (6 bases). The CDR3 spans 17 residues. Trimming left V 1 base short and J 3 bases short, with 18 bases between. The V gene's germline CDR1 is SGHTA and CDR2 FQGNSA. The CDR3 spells CASSLVAGTWVHTEAFF. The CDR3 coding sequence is TGTGCCAGCAGCTTAGTTGCGGGGACATGGGTTCACACTGAAGCTTTCTTT.

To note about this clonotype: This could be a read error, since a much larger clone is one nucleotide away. CDR3 protein: CASSDRGRQPHHF. The CDR3, as DNA: TGTGCCAGCAGCGACAGGGGTCGGCAGCCCCATCATTTT. The J gene is TRBJ1-5, the V gene TRBV7-2, with 8 nucleotides matching TRBD1. The CDR3 runs 13 residues. The germline V gene has CDR1 SGHTA and CDR2 FQGNSA.

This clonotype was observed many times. The DNA of the CDR3 is TGTGCCAGCAGCTTAGGGTCGGGATTTTACACCGGGGAGCTGTTTTTT. Amino acid sequence: CASSLGSGFYTGELFF. The V gene is TRBV7-9, the J gene TRBJ2-2; TRBD2 might be the D (5 bases). V was shortened by 1 base and J by 3 bases, with 12 bases between the two germline ends. CDR1 is SEHNR, CDR2 FQNEAQ, per germline (reference sequence). The CDR3 is 16 residues long.

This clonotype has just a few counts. The CDR3 spells CSARGAMLDNSPLHF. The CDR3 DNA is TGCAGTGCTAGAGGGGCGATGTTGGATAATTCACCCCTCCACTTT. The V and J genes are TRBV20-1 and TRBJ1-6; no clear D gene. The CDR3 sequence is 15 residues long. The V gene lost 1 base and the J gene lost 5 bases, with 12 bases spanning the gap. Germline-derived CDR1 and CDR2 are DFQATT and SNEGSKA (reference sequence).

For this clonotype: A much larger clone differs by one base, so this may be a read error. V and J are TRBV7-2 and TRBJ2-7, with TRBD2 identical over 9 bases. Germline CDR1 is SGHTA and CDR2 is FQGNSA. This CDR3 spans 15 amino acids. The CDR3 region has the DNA TGTGCCAGCAGTTTAGCGGGGGACCTCTCCTACGAGCCGTACTTC. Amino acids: CASSLAGDLSYEPYF. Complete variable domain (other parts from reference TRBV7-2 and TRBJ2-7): GAGVSQSPSNKVTEKGKDVELRCDPISGHTALYWYRQSLGQGLEFLIYFQGNSAPDKSGLPSDRFSAERTGGSVSTLTIQRTQQEDSAVYLCASSLAGDLSYEPYFGPGTRLTVT.

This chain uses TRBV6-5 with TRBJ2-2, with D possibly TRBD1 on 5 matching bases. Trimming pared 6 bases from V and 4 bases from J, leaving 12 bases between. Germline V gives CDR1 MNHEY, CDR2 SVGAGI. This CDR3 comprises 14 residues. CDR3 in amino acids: CASSRTSSTGELFF. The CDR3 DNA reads TGTGCCAGCAGCCGGACATCGAGCACCGGGGAGCTGTTTTTT.

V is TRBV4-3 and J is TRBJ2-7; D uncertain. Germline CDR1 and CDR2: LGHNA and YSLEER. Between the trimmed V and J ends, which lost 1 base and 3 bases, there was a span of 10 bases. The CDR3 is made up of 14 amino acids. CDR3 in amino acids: CASSQVEGCYEQYF. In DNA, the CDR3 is TGCGCCAGCAGCCAAGTGGAAGGTTGCTACGAGCAGTACTTC.